These 31 T cell receptor beta chains were all obtained from the same sample, sequenced in a study of T cell changes during pregnancy in multiple sclerosis. The protocol was immunoSEQ multiplex PCR, while the TCRdb copy is restricted to in-frame clones and leaves out a portion. The sample contains about 38,000 clones, around 90% of which appear only once. The specimen comprised CD4+ T cells from peripheral blood mononuclear cells, sampled before pregnancy. These receptors all come from a female donor with multiple sclerosis, enrolled in a pregnancy study.

The chain links TRBV5-6 to TRBJ2-5; perhaps TRBD2 as D (6 bases). Germline V CDR1 and CDR2: SGHDT, YYEEEE. V was trimmed by 0 bases and J by 10 bases, leaving 22 bases between them. The CDR3 loop spans 16 amino acids. The CDR3 protein is CASSLGDAQSLGGQYF. CDR3 bases: TGTGCCAGCAGCTTGGGGGACGCTCAATCCTTGGGAGGCCAGTACTTC.

This chain links TRBV19 with TRBJ2-2; 10 positions match TRBD1. CDR3 length: 14 amino acids. The V and J ends lost 5 bases and 6 bases, in that order; junction bases with no gene match: 3. CDR1 and CDR2 from the germline V gene are LNHDA and SQIVND (reference sequence). The CDR3 reads CASSAGTGAGELFF. The CDR3 region has the DNA TGTGCCAGTAGTGCAGGGACAGGGGCCGGGGAGCTGTTTTTT.

The chain carries TRBV6-1 and TRBJ2-5; D unclear. V gave up 1 base and J gave up 0 bases, with 9 bases separating them. This CDR3 contains 15 residues. Per the germline V gene, CDR1 is MNHNS and CDR2 is SASEGT. This chain's CDR3 is CASSEDYMYQETQYF. The CDR3 nucleotides are TGTGCCAGCAGTGAAGACTACATGTACCAAGAGACCCAGTACTTC.

The rearrangement uses TRBV5-1 and TRBJ1-4; TRBD1 is a possible D gene (5 bases). V lost 4 bases, J lost 3 bases, and 7 bases lay in between. Germline V gives CDR1 SGHRS, CDR2 YFSETQ. This CDR3 spans 13 amino acids. The CDR3 spells CASSQGPNEKLFF. For the CDR3, the DNA is TGCGCCAGCAGCCAGGGTCCTAATGAAAAACTGTTTTTT. Using reference TRBV5-1 and TRBJ1-4 for the parts outside the CDR3, the full variable domain is KAGVTQTPRYLIKTRGQQVTLSCSPISGHRSVSWYQQTPGQGLQFLFEYFSETQRNKGNFPGRFSGRQFSNSRSEMNVSTLELGDSALYLCASSQGPNEKLFFGSGTQLSVL.

This chain links TRBV5-1 with TRBJ2-3; 12 nucleotides align to TRBD2. Trimming at V came to 4 bases and at J to 4 bases, leaving 4 bases not matched to a gene. This CDR3 region has 15 residues. Germline CDR1 is SGHRS and CDR2 is YFSETQ. Here the CDR3 reads CASSPLAGGPDTQYF. The CDR3 nucleotides are TGCGCCAGCAGCCCCCTAGCGGGGGGGCCAGATACGCAGTATTTT.

The chain combines TRBV2 with TRBJ2-5; weak D call: TRBD2 (6 bases). The V gene lost 3 bases and the J gene lost 5 bases, with 7 bases spanning the gap. CDR1 and CDR2 (germline): SNHLY, FYNNEI. The CDR3 is made up of 12 amino acids. The CDR3 bases are TGTGCCAGCAGTGATCGGGGGGAGACCCAGTACTTC. Encoded protein: CASSDRGETQYF.

The genes are TRBV5-1 and TRBJ2-5, with TRBD1 matching 8 bases. The CDR3 length is 14 residues. The germline CDR1 and CDR2 sequences are SGHRS and YFSETQ. V trimming: 4 bases; J trimming: 2 bases; junction bases outside the gene matches: 4. CDR3 in amino acids: CASSRRQGQETQYF. CDR3 DNA sequence: TGCGCCAGCAGCAGAAGACAGGGGCAAGAGACCCAGTACTTC.

The gene calls are TRBV19 and TRBJ1-1, with D unresolved. Trimming removed 3 bases from V and 1 base from J, with 18 bases in between. There are 17 residues in the CDR3. Germline V gene sequence: CDR1 LNHDA, CDR2 SQIVND (reference sequence). For the CDR3, the DNA is TGTGCCAGTAGTATGCTACTAGCCTCCAACACGAACACTGAAGCTTTCTTT. It translates to CASSMLLASNTNTEAFF.

The rearrangement links TRBV29-1 to TRBJ1-6; the D is unclear. V was clipped by 4 bases and J by 8 bases, with 12 bases between them. The CDR3 contains 13 residues. Germline V gives CDR1 SQVTM, CDR2 ANQGSEA. Here the CDR3 reads CSVAGGLDSPLHF. The CDR3 bases are TGCAGCGTTGCCGGAGGTTTAGATTCACCCCTCCACTTT.

The chain recombines TRBV7-8 with TRBJ1-2; D unclear. With 3 bases removed from V and 8 bases from J, the gap between germline ends came to 16 bases. This CDR3 is 14 amino acids long. Germline V gene data show CDR1 as SGHVS and CDR2 as FQNEAQ. This chain's CDR3 is CASSFALLGGGYTF. DNA for the CDR3: TGTGCCAGCAGCTTCGCTCTTTTGGGAGGCGGCTACACCTTC.

This chain links TRBV18 with TRBJ2-2; D ambiguous. Trimming cost V 2 bases and J 6 bases, with 7 bases left between them. This CDR3 region has 13 residues. CDR1 is KGHSH and CDR2 is LQKENI in the germline V gene. CDR3 amino acids: CASSPFLAGELFF. CDR3 in DNA: TGTGCCAGCTCACCATTTCTCGCCGGGGAGCTGTTTTTT.

This clone was seen a single time. J is TRBJ2-1 and V is TRBV19; D may be TRBD1 (7 bases). V dropped 7 bases and J dropped 3 bases, with 19 bases sitting between them. CDR1 LNHDA and CDR2 SQIVND come from the germline V gene (reference sequence). The CDR3 length is 16 residues. The CDR3 protein is CASMGLRDRDYNEQFF. The DNA for the CDR3 is TGTGCCAGTATGGGACTCCGGGACAGAGACTACAATGAGCAGTTCTTC.

This clone was found a few times. The CDR3 spells CASSLAGSGGAGSYEQYF. The DNA for the CDR3 is TGCGCCAGCAGCTTGGCTGGTAGCGGGGGGGCTGGGTCCTACGAGCAGTACTTC. This chain connects TRBV5-1 to TRBJ2-7, with 11 nucleotides matching TRBD2. Germline trimming cut 0 bases from V and 1 base from J; bases unmatched to any gene: 9. This CDR3 has 18 residues. Germline CDR1 and CDR2: SGHRS and YFSETQ.

The CDR3 nucleotides are TGTGCCAGCGGCCTCAGGGTAACAGATACGCAGTATTTT. It translates to CASGLRVTDTQYF. V gene TRBV7-2 combines with J gene TRBJ2-3; D is possibly TRBD1 (5 bases). V was cut by 8 bases and J by 3 bases, with 12 bases left in between. Germline CDR1 reads SGHTA; CDR2 reads FQGNSA. The CDR3 length is 13 residues.

This clone was seen only a few times. The CDR3 sequence: CASSLGQGSVFNEKLFF. Here the CDR3 DNA reads TGCGCCAGCAGCTTGGGACAGGGGTCCGTCTTTAATGAAAAACTGTTTTTT. The rearrangement uses TRBV5-1 and TRBJ1-4; 8 bases agree with TRBD1. Trimming at V came to 0 bases and at J to 4 bases, leaving 8 bases not matched to a gene. CDR1 and CDR2 (germline): SGHRS, YFSETQ. The CDR3 totals 17 residues.

The V gene is TRBV5-6, the J gene TRBJ2-1, with D possibly being TRBD1 (5 bases). This CDR3 has 12 amino acids. From germline, CDR1 is SGHDT and CDR2 YYEEEE. Deletions cut 4 bases from V and 16 bases from J, with 18 bases between. CDR3 in DNA: TGTGCCAGCAGCCTAGGGGCAGGGAAGCGATTCTTC. Its protein is CASSLGAGKRFF. Based on the CDR3 plus reference TRBV5-6 and TRBJ2-1, the full variable domain is DAGVTQSPTHLIKTRGQQVTLRCSPKSGHDTVSWYQQALGQGPQFIFQYYEEEERQRGNFPDRFSGHQFPNYSSELNVNALLLGDSALYLCASSLGAGKRFFGPGTRLTVL.

The chain carries TRBV28 and TRBJ2-5, with 10 bases that match TRBD2. The trim removed 4 bases at V and 5 bases at J, leaving 7 bases unmatched. The CDR3 is 15 amino acids. The germline V gene has CDR1 MDHEN and CDR2 SYDVKM. The CDR3 sequence is CASSYLAGGFETQYF. Here the CDR3 DNA reads TGTGCCAGCAGTTACTTAGCGGGGGGCTTTGAGACCCAGTACTTC.

The chain links TRBV18 to TRBJ1-1; D is unresolved. CDR1 and CDR2 from the germline V gene are KGHSH and LQKENI. V lost 3 bases to trimming and J lost 1 base, with 6 bases between them. The CDR3 consists of 13 residues. CDR3 protein: CASSPTGNTEAFF. The CDR3 nucleotides are TGTGCCAGCTCACCCACGGGGAACACTGAAGCTTTCTTT.

The DNA for the CDR3 is TGTGCCAGCAGGCGGGAGGCTAGCGGGGGCGATGAGCAGTTCTTC. Translated, it gives CASRREASGGDEQFF. The chain couples TRBV4-2 to TRBJ2-1; 10 nucleotides agree with TRBD2. The length of the CDR3 is 15 residues. The V segment lost 6 bases and the J segment 8 bases; nucleotides outside the gene matches: 10. Germline values: CDR1 LGHNA, CDR2 YNFKEQ.

This chain joins TRBV2 and TRBJ2-7, with 7 bases identical to TRBD1. Germline assignment: CDR1 SNHLY and CDR2 FYNNEI. This CDR3 comprises 12 residues. V was clipped by 2 bases and J by 5 bases; unmatched bases: 0. The CDR3 reads CASSETGDEQYF. In DNA, the CDR3 is TGTGCCAGCAGTGAAACAGGGGACGAGCAGTACTTC.

The chain has TRBV19 and TRBJ2-2, with D tentatively TRBD2 (5 bases). This CDR3 is built from 15 residues. CDR1 is LNHDA and CDR2 is SQIVND in the germline V gene (reference sequence). Trimming stripped 5 bases from V and 6 bases from J, with 16 bases between. In DNA, the CDR3 is TGTGCCAGTAGTCGTCTGGGAGAGAGGGCCGGGGAGCTGTTTTTT. Residues: CASSRLGERAGELFF.

The chain uses TRBV6-1 and TRBJ2-1; the match to TRBD2 covers 8 bases. In germline, CDR1 is MNHNS, CDR2 SASEGT. The length of the CDR3 is 14 residues. V was clipped by 3 bases and J by 9 bases; unmatched bases: 7. The CDR3 sequence is CASSDRGGYAEQFF. CDR3 nucleotide sequence: TGTGCCAGCAGTGACCGGGGGGGGTACGCTGAGCAGTTCTTC.

CDR3 loop: CASSLARTTGANVLTF. In nucleotides, the CDR3 is TGTGCCAGCAGCTTAGCCCGTACAACTGGGGCCAACGTCCTGACTTTC. This chain uses TRBV7-6 with TRBJ2-6, with unresolved D. The CDR3 extends over 16 amino acids. V lost 0 bases and J lost 2, with 8 bases in between. The V gene's germline CDR1 is SGHVS and CDR2 FNYEAQ.

The chain couples TRBV7-2 to TRBJ2-1, with 9 bases fitting TRBD2. The germline V gene has CDR1 SGHTA and CDR2 FQGNSA. V lost 8 bases to trimming and J lost 1 base; unmatched junction nucleotides: 12. This CDR3 is 17 amino acids long. CDR3 residues: CASESKAGGSSYNEQFF. For the CDR3, the DNA is TGTGCCAGCGAATCAAAGGCGGGGGGGAGTTCCTACAATGAGCAGTTCTTC.

The chain carries TRBV11-2 and TRBJ2-7, with D perhaps TRBD1 (6 bases). The V gene's germline CDR1 is SGHAT and CDR2 FQNNGV. CDR3 length equals 15 residues. Trimming cost V 5 bases and J 3 bases, with 17 bases left between them. In DNA form, the CDR3 reads TGTGCCAGCAGCGGGGGACGGGGACACTTCTACGAGCAGTACTTC. Translation gives CASSGGRGHFYEQYF.

The V and J genes are TRBV9 and TRBJ2-3; 8 nucleotides line up with TRBD2. The CDR3 covers 15 residues. Germline loops: CDR1 SGDLS, CDR2 YYNGEE. V dropped 0 bases and J dropped 5; count of bases not matched to a gene: 5. The CDR3 region has the DNA TGTGCCAGCAGCGTAGGCGGGGGGTATGAAGATACGCAGTATTTT. This sequence encodes CASSVGGGYEDTQYF.

The V call is TRBV5-4, the J call TRBJ1-2; 9 bases are a match to TRBD1. Per germline, CDR1 SGHNT and CDR2 YYREEE (reference sequence). V trimming: 0 bases; J trimming: 8 bases; junction bases outside the gene matches: 2. The CDR3 runs 13 residues. Here the CDR3 DNA reads TGTGCCAGCAGCTTGGAGACAGGGGGAGGCTACACCTTC. It encodes CASSLETGGGYTF.

The V gene is TRBV4-1, the J gene TRBJ2-4; 7 positions agree with TRBD2. The J segment lost 6 bases and the V segment lost 4 bases, leaving 12 bases of the junction unmatched. This CDR3 comprises 16 residues. Germline V lookup: CDR1 MGHRA, CDR2 YSYEKL. CDR3 amino acids: CASSLPLPGGGNIQYF. CDR3 nucleotides: TGCGCCAGCAGCCTACCGCTCCCGGGCGGGGGAAACATTCAGTACTTC.

The V gene is TRBV5-4, the J gene TRBJ2-5; no reliable D call. The CDR3 totals 13 residues. Trimming shortened V by 4 bases and J by 1 base, and 8 bases separated the two germline ends. Germline CDR1 and CDR2: SGHNT and YYREEE (reference sequence). In DNA form, the CDR3 reads TGTGCCAGCAGCCTGTATTTCCAAGAGACCCAGTACTTC. Protein: CASSLYFQETQYF.

The count of this clone is one. This chain's CDR3 is CASTGQTRRETQYF. CDR3 coding DNA: TGTGCCAGCACCGGACAGACGAGGAGGGAGACCCAGTACTTC. The chain is built from TRBV2 and TRBJ2-5; D might be TRBD1 (6 bases). Trimming left V 7 bases short and J 5 bases short, with 17 bases between. The length of the CDR3 is 14 residues. Germline assignment: CDR1 SNHLY and CDR2 FYNNEI.

This clone was found a few times. CDR3: CASSSSPNEQFF. CDR3 DNA sequence: TGTGCCAGCAGTTCCTCCCCTAATGAGCAGTTCTTC. The gene calls are TRBV28 and TRBJ2-1; no reliable D call. CDR1 and CDR2 from the germline V gene are MDHEN and SYDVKM. The CDR3 has 12 residues. With 4 bases removed from V and 7 bases from J, the gap between germline ends came to 8 bases.